This TCR beta chain appears in the sequencing data of a study of shared clonotypes between healthy human individuals (dated by TCRdb to the early 2020s). With respect to the entire study: A few men and two women, aged 18 to 49 years, made up the cohort. For each donor, CD4 naive and CD4 memory were each given three plates, CD8 naive was given two plates, and CD8 memory was given one plate. The study deeply sequenced blood TCR repertoires of five healthy adults to estimate repertoire size and the extent of clonotype sharing between individuals. Different laboratories and diverse techniques were used to prepare libraries and sequence TCR repertoires, to increase sequencing depth and limit assay-specific biases. Per donor, leukapheresis produced somewhere between about 0.9 and 9.5 billion PBMCs.

For the CD8 naive samples, CD45RO-negative cells were positively selected for CCR7, yielding a CD45RA+CCR7+ population from which TemRA cells were excluded. Healthy HIV-negative adults with no recently reported acute infections or vaccinations were included as donors. All donors were Caucasian adults living in Nashville, Tennessee, USA. Blood was collected by leukapheresis, and PBMCs were isolated by Ficoll-Histopaque density gradient centrifugation and then cryopreserved in liquid nitrogen vapor phase. Analytical flow cytometry was used to check the purity and quantity of every magnetically sorted T cell population. Genomic DNA was isolated from every sorted fraction and measured by UV absorbance on a Nanodrop 2000c. Concerning this clone: The clone's antigen remains unknown. No qualities accompany the bases; no much larger clone lies one base away.

Using the deep immunoSEQ assay, TCR CDR3 regions were amplified from genomic DNA by multiplex PCR. Extracted genomic DNA from each cell subset was spread evenly across all wells of several immunoSEQ 96-well plates, with each plate serving as a replicate. For sorted subsets, about 210 ng of genomic DNA, equivalent to around 29,000 T cell genomes, went into each replicate PCR. Purified libraries were quantified with a Qubit 3.0 fluorometer, sized on a Bioanalyzer 2100, and re-quantified with the KAPA Library Quantification kit. A separate single-read 150-cycle Illumina NextSeq 550 flow cell was used to sequence each immunoSEQ 96-well plate. The paper's processing steps were these. Because only junctional sequences without quality scores were contained in the immunoSEQ output, filtering matching that applied to full-length reads could not be performed. Sequences were annotated with PyIR, a Python wrapper for IgBLAST v1.9, using IMGT germline references to assign V/J genes and CDR3. Reads were filtered out if the reads had weak V/J assignments (E-value above 1e-6), no CDR3, stop codons, out-of-frame junctions, or ambiguous translated residues. A V3J clonotype was defined by an identical inferred V gene, J gene, and CDR3 amino acid sequence. The percentage overlap between two repertoires was calculated by dividing the number of shared unique clonotypes by the size of the smaller repertoire. Repertoire richness was assessed with RTK rarefaction, the Chao1 estimator, and Recon v2.1 estimates of unobserved clonotypes. Generation probabilities were computed with OLGA for all TCRbeta clonotypes obtained by the gDNA method from several donors. Sourced from immuneACCESS, this table was stored by TCRdb with only in-frame sequences that have V and J called. A share of the clones is absent; for the studies checked, an unresolved V gene accounts for under half, and the remainder has no known explanation. That table gives V, J and clone size, and the DNA gave D and trimming. For this sample the table gives about 2,100,000 clones, of which under 95% were detected only once. The ten top clones hold roughly 1.7% of the sample.

Results and caveats for the whole study, not just this receptor: Approximately 5% of naive CD4, 3.5% of naive CD8, roughly 2.4% of memory CD4, and around 0.42% of memory CD8 clonotypes were shared across a few donors. Larger estimated clonotype richness was generally found for naive subsets than for memory subsets. Compared with non-shared clonotypes, the clonotypes found in all four sorted-subset donors had higher generation probabilities. Based on pairwise subsampling, the degree of clonotype sharing among donors was expected to be affected by sequencing depth. Sampling was restricted to blood, and TCR repertoires in tissues likely differ from the TCR repertoires found in blood. Because the study included only a small number of donors, the genetic and exposure-history diversity represented was limited. Rarefaction of sorted-subset datasets indicated incomplete sequencing despite the large sequencing depth.

A distance of 17 bases separates the germline ends of V and J, which lose 2 bases and 0 bases respectively. The CDR3, from cysteine to phenylalanine, totals 18 residues. The DNA shown is the 54-base CDR3, in frame from base 1. CDR1 and CDR2 were assigned from the germline V gene as SGHTA and FQGNSA. The clonotype comes from a man younger than 35 in good health. Some clones in this sample may be carry-over from other donors' samples. The chain joins TRBV7-2 to TRBJ1-3, and possibly TRBD1, on 5 matching bases. The sequencing sample was made of naive CD8+ T cells from PBMCs. The label giving this sample's cell subset or site can be read as: CD45RA+CCR7+. The nucleotides read TGTGCCAGCAGCTTATTCTCAGGGCGGCCCGCCTCTGGAAACACCATATATTTT. Its translation is CASSLFSGRPASGNTIYF. This CDR3, with the reference TRBV7-2 and TRBJ1-3 proteins standing in past its ends, gives the full variable domain GAGVSQSPSNKVTEKGKDVELRCDPISGHTALYWYRQSLGQGLEFLIYFQGNSAPDKSGLPSDRFSAERTGGSVSTLTIQRTQQEDSAVYLCASSLFSGRPASGNTIYFGEGSWLTVV.